A selection of T cell receptor beta chains follows, all from one sample in a study of cytomegalovirus exposure and HLA in healthy donors. Sequencing was performed with immunoSEQ multiplex PCR; in TCRdb, only in-frame clones are kept and a portion is missing. The sample includes roughly 130,000 clones, 89% seen only once; the top ten take about 10%. The sample was PBMCs. These receptors all come from a woman under 30 in good health and CMV-seropositive. Both conserved end residues are part of each CDR3. The D gene is left open where the match is weak. A row's size may be missing; if present it is once, few, many or a size class.

clone_size d_call j_call v_call cdr3_aa cdr3_nt
few TRBD1 TRBJ2-7 TRBV7-9 CASSQSRDRSYEQYF TGTGCCAGCAGCCAGTCCCGGGACAGATCCTACGAGCAGTACTTC
. TRBD1 TRBJ2-3 TRBV30 CAWRRQGPDTQYF TGTGCCTGGAGAAGACAGGGGCCAGATACGCAGTATTTT
. . TRBJ2-7 TRBV4-1 CASSQEQAYEQYF TGCGCCAGCAGCCAAGAACAGGCCTACGAGCAGTACTTC
. . TRBJ1-1 TRBV7-2 CASSAGQGMNTEAFF TGTGCCAGCAGCGCCGGACAAGGGATGAACACTGAAGCTTTCTTT
. TRBD1 TRBJ1-2 TRBV15 CATSRDRQGGGYTF TGTGCCACCAGCAGAGATCGCCAGGGGGGTGGCTACACCTTC
once . TRBJ1-4 TRBV9 CASSVGRQFSNEKLFF TGTGCCAGCAGCGTAGGAAGACAGTTTAGCAATGAAAAACTGTTTTTT
. TRBD1 TRBJ1-1 TRBV6-1 CASSEAWGQPTEAFF TGTGCCAGCAGTGAAGCATGGGGACAGCCGACTGAAGCTTTCTTT
. . TRBJ2-5 TRBV7-2 CASSFSGGETQYF TGTGCCAGCAGCTTTTCCGGCGGGGAGACCCAGTACTTC
. . TRBJ1-2 TRBV19 CASTGITNYGYTF TGTGCCAGTACAGGGATTACTAACTATGGCTACACCTTC
. . TRBJ2-7 TRBV4-1 CASSQDGWRNSYEQYF TGCGCCAGCAGCCAAGATGGGTGGAGGAATTCCTACGAGCAGTACTTC
. . TRBJ2-5 TRBV15 CATSREVAEETQYF TGTGCCACCAGCAGAGAGGTAGCGGAAGAGACCCAGTACTTC
few . TRBJ1-1 TRBV30 CAWSVLPGGTEAFF TGTGCCTGGAGTGTACTCCCAGGTGGGACTGAAGCTTTCTTT
. TRBD1 TRBJ1-4 TRBV6-1 CATTERGRIREKLFF TGTGCCACCACTGAGAGGGGGCGAATTAGGGAAAAACTGTTTTTT
once . TRBJ2-2 TRBV6-5 CASSYSNLAGELFF TGTGCCAGCAGTTACTCGAATCTAGCCGGGGAGCTGTTTTTT
. TRBD1 TRBJ2-7 TRBV4-3 CASSQRGQGADYEQYF TGCGCCAGCAGCCAGAGGGGACAGGGGGCCGACTACGAGCAGTACTTC
. . TRBJ2-3 TRBV7-9 CATSTPEIYTQYF TGTGCTACCTCGACTCCAGAGATCTATACGCAGTATTTT
once . TRBJ1-6 TRBV12-5 CASGSPGEIKNSPLHF TGTGCTAGTGGTTCCCCAGGGGAGATTAAGAATTCACCCCTCCACTTT
few . TRBJ1-5 TRBV27 CASGPWGRGNSNQPQHF TGTGCCAGCGGCCCTTGGGGCAGGGGAAATAGCAATCAGCCCCAGCATTTT
. . TRBJ2-3 TRBV12-1 CASSFPLAGASTDTQYF TGTGCCAGCAGCTTTCCCCTAGCGGGGGCTAGCACAGATACGCAGTATTTT
. TRBD1 TRBJ2-7 TRBV9 CASSEGTGGFYEQYF TGTGCCAGCAGCGAGGGGACAGGGGGATTCTACGAGCAGTACTTC
. . TRBJ2-1 TRBV9 CASSVETGNEQFF TGTGCCAGCAGCGTAGAGACAGGCAATGAGCAGTTCTTC
. . TRBJ2-7 TRBV19 CASSIRQSYEQYF TGTGCCAGTAGTATTAGACAGAGCTACGAGCAGTACTTC
few . TRBJ2-5 TRBV27 CASSPPGFKPQETQYF TGTGCCAGCAGTCCACCGGGGTTTAAGCCCCAAGAGACCCAGTACTTC
. . TRBJ1-3 TRBV7-2 CASSLALGGGNTIYF TGTGCCAGCAGCTTAGCCCTGGGGGGTGGAAACACCATATATTTT
. . TRBJ2-5 TRBV5-4 CASSSQDTQETQYF TGTGCCAGCAGCTCACAAGATACCCAAGAGACCCAGTACTTC
. . TRBJ1-4 TRBV28 CASSLQREKLFF TGTGCCAGCAGTTTGCAGCGGGAAAAACTGTTTTTT
. . TRBJ1-1 TRBV6-1 CASSNARIQNTEAFF TGTGCCAGCAGTAACGCTAGGATCCAAAACACTGAAGCTTTCTTT
. TRBD2 TRBJ2-3 TRBV7-9 CASSLDFERGGADTQYF TGTGCCAGCAGCTTAGATTTTGAGCGGGGGGGAGCAGATACGCAGTATTTT
. . TRBJ2-7 TRBV7-9 CASSATEGYEQYF TGTGCCAGCAGCGCAACTGAGGGCTACGAGCAGTACTTC
. TRBD1 TRBJ1-1 TRBV6-5 CASSRQGGSSGAFF TGTGCCAGCAGCAGACAGGGGGGCTCATCGGGAGCTTTCTTT
. TRBD1 TRBJ1-1 TRBV5-1 CASRTGGSNTEAFF TGCGCCAGCAGGACAGGGGGCAGCAACACTGAAGCTTTCTTT